This T cell receptor (beta chain) was profiled in a study of T cell repertoires in ileal Crohn's disease. Notes on the study in general: Every patient over 26.8% clonality showed endoscopic recurrence.

This clone was detected only a few times. Its antigen is not identified. The CDR3 is 15 residues long. V lost 8 bases and J lost 8; bases outside the gene matches: 12. Per germline, CDR1 MNHNY and CDR2 SVGAGI (reference sequence). Some clones are missing from TCRdb's copy, which holds only in-frame ones; the method was immunoSEQ multiplex PCR. The repertoire includes 5,000 to 7,500 clones, more than 70% of them detected once, and 7.5% to 10% sits in the top ten. The sequenced sample consisted of ileal tissue. The rearrangement uses TRBV6-6 and TRBJ1-4; the match to TRBD1 covers 9 bases. The TCR sequence derives from an adult with Crohn's disease. The CDR3 nucleotides read TGTGCCAGCGTTAAAAGTGGACAGGGGTCCGAAAAACTGTTTTTT. Residues: CASVKSGQGSEKLFF.